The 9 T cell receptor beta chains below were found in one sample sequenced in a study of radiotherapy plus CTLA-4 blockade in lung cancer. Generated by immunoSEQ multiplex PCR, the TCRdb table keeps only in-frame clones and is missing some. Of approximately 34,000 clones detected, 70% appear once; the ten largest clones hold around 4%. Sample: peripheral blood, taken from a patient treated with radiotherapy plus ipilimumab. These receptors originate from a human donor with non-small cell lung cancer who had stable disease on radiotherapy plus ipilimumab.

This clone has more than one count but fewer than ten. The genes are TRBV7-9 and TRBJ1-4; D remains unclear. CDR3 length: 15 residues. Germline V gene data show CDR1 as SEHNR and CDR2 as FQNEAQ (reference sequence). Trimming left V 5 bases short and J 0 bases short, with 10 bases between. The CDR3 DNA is TGTGCCAGCAGCCGCGATAGTTCAACTAATGAAAAACTGTTTTTT. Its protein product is CASSRDSSTNEKLFF.

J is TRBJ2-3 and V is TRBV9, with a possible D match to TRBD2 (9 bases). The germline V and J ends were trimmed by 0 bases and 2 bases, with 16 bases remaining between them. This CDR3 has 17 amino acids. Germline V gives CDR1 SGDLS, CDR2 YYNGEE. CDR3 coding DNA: TGTGCCAGCAGCGTAGTCACAGGGGGACTAGCCACAGATACGCAGTATTTT. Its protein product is CASSVVTGGLATDTQYF.

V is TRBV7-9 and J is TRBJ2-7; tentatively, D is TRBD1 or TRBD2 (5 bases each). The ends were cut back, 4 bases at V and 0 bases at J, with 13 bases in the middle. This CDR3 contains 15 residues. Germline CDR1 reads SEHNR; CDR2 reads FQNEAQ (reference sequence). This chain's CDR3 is CASSSPGPSSYEQYF. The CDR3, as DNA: TGTGCCAGCAGCTCTCCGGGGCCTAGCTCCTACGAGCAGTACTTC.

DNA of the CDR3: TGTGCCAGCACGCTGGTGGGTGGCTACACCTTC. Protein: CASTLVGGYTF. The V and J genes are TRBV6-5 and TRBJ1-2; D is unresolved. This CDR3 contains 11 residues. The germline CDR1 and CDR2 sequences are MNHEY and SVGAGI. V gave up 7 bases and J gave up 7 bases, with 10 bases separating them.

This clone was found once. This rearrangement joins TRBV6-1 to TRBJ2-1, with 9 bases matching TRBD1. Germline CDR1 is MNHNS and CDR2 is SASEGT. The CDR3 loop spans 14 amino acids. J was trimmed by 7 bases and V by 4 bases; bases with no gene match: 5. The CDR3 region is CASSVGQGGNEQFF. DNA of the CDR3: TGTGCCAGCAGTGTGGGACAGGGCGGTAATGAGCAGTTCTTC.

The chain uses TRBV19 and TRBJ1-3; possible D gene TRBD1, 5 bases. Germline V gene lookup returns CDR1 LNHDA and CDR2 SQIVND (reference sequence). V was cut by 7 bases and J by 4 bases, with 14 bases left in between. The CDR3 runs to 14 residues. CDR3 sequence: CASTFRVGGNTIYF. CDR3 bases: TGTGCCAGTACCTTCAGGGTGGGAGGAAACACCATATATTTT.

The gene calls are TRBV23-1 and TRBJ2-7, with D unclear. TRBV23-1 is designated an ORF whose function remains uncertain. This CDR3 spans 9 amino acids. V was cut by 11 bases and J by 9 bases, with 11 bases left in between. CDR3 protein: CAERPTQYF. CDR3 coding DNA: TGCGCCGAAAGGCCCACGCAGTACTTC.

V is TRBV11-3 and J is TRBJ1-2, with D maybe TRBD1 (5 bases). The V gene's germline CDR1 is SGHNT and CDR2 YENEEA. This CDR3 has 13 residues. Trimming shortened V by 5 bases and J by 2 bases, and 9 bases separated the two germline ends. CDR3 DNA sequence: TGTGCCAGCAGCGGGACTGGAAACTATGGCTACACCTTC. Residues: CASSGTGNYGYTF. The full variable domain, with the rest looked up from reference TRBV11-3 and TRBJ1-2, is EAGVVQSPRYKIIEKKQPVAFWCNPISGHNTLYWYLQNLGQGPELLIRYENEEAVDDSQLPKDRFSAERLKGVDSTLKIQPAELGDSAVYLCASSGTGNYGYTFGSGTRLTVV.

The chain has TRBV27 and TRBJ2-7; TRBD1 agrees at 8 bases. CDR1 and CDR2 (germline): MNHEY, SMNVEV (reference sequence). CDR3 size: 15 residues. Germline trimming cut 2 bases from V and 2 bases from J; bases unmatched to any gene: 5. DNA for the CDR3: TGTGCCAGCAGTTTAATAGGGACAGGAGCCTACGAGCAGTACTTC. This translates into CASSLIGTGAYEQYF.